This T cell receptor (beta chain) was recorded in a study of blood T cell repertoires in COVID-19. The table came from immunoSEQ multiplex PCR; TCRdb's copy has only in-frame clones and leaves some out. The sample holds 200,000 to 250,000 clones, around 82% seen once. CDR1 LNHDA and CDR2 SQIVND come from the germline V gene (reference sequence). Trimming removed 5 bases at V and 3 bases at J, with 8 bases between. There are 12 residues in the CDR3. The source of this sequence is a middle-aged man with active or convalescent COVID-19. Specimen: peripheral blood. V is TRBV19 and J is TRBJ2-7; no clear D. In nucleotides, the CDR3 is TGTGCCAGTAGTGAGCGAGACTACGAGCAGTACTTC. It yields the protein CASSERDYEQYF.